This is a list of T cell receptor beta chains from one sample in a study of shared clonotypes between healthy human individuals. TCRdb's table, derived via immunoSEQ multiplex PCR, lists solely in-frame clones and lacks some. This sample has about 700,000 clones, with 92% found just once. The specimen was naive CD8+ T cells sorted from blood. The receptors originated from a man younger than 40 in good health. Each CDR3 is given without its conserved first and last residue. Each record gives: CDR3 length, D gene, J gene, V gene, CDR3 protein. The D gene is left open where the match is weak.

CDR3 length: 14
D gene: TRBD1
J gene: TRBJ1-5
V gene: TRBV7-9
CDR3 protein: ASSLSNTGGDQPQH

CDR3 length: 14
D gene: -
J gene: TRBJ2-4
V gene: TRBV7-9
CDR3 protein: ASSRGAALGKNIQY

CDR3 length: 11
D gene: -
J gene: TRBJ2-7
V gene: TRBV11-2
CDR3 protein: ASSWDPAYEQY

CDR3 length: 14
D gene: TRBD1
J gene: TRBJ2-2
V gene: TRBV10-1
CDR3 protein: ASSDSRGRLTGELF

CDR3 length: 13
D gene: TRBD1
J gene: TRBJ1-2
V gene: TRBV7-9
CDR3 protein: ASSYQRDSPYGYT

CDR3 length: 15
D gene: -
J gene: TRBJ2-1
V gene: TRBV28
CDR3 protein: ASSLKNPGLHQGEQF

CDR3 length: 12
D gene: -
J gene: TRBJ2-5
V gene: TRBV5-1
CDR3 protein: ASSLDGKQETQY

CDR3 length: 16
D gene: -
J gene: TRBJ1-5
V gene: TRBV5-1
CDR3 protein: ASSLSGIQRPQNQPQH

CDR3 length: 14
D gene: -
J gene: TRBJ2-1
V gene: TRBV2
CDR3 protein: ASSELGDSYNNEQF

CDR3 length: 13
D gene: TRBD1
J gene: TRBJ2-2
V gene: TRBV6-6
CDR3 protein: ASSSRDRATGELF

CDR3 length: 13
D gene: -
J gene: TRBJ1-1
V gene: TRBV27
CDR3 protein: ASLTPTGTHTEAF

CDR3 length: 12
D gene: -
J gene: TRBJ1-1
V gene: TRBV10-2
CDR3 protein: ASSEPANFLEAF

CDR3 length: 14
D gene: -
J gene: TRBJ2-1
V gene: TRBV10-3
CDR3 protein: AISEKQGHRDYEQF

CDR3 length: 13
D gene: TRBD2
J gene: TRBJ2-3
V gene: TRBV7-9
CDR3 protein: ASSPKRESTDTQY

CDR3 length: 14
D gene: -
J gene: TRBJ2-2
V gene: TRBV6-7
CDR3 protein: ASSYSYRDGAGELF

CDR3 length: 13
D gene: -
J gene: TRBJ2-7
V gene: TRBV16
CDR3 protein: ASSQSRGPSYEQY

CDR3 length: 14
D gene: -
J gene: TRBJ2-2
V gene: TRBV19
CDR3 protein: ASRPIGTSSPGELF